This T cell receptor (beta chain) was documented in a study of Graves' ophthalmopathy and Graves' hyperthyroidism. Notes on the study in general: Between ophthalmopathy and stable hyperthyroidism, a 13-signature model drew a separation with around 86% sensitivity and around 80% specificity.

The germline V gene encodes CDR1 MGHDK and CDR2 SYGVNS. The ends lost 5 bases at V and 0 bases at J; junction bases unmatched: 5. The CDR3 loop spans 16 amino acids. Transcripts of RNA were the source for amplifying TCR beta CDR3 regions. HTBI-primed RT-PCR formed the first round, and a multiplex PCR formed the second. MiXCR was run by TCRdb on the multiplex PCR reads, yielding one entry per CDR3 protein. The data contain hundreds of thousands of distinct CDR3 sequences, approximately 39% of them singletons. This clonotype was detected a few times. Its target is unknown. This sequence joins TRBV25-1 and TRBJ2-3, with TRBD2 identical over 10 bases. This sequence originates from an adult man with Graves' ophthalmopathy. The sequenced material came from peripheral blood. This CDR3 is CASSPLAGASTDTQYF. The DNA for the CDR3 is TGTGCCAGCAGTCCGCTAGCGGGGGCTAGCACAGATACGCAGTATTTT.